This T cell receptor beta chain originates from a study of human T cells and chemical hapten exposure. V shed 6 bases, J shed 5 bases, and the junction held 2 bases outside the gene matches. CDR1 is SQVTM and CDR2 is ANQGSEA in the germline V gene. This CDR3 region has 12 residues. This sample's time point: patch test 2, 6 weeks after DPC sensitization. The treatment was: therapeutic diphenylcyclopropenone sensitization with weekly scalp DPC. Via MiXCR, TCRdb re-called the RACE reads, giving one row per CDR3 protein. The sample contains about 54,000 distinct CDR3 sequences, about 9.9% of which appear only once.

This specimen consisted of whole blood, obtained in connection with sensitization to the hapten diphenylcyclopropenone (DPC). V is TRBV29-1 and J is TRBJ2-1; 9 bases agree with TRBD1. The sequence derives from a woman aged 45-65 years with alopecia areata. Some clones in this sample may be carry-over from other donors' samples. Here the CDR3 DNA reads TGCAGCGTAGGACAGGGGAACAATGAGCAGTTCTTC. Protein sequence: CSVGQGNNEQFF.